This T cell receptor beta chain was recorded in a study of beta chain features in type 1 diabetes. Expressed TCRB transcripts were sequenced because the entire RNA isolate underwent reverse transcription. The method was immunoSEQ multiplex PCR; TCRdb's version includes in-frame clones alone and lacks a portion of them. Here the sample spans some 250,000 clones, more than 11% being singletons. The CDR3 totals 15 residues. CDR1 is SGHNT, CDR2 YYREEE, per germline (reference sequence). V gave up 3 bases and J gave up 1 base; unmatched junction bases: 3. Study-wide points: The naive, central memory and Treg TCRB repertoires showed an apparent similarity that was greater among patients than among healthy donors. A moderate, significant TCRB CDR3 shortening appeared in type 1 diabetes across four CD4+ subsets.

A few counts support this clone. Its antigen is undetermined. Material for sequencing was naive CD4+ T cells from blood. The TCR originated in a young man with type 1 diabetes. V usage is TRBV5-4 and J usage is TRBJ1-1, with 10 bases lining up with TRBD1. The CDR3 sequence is CASSWDRGPNTEAFF. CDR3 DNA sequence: TGTGCCAGCAGCTGGGACAGGGGTCCGAACACTGAAGCTTTCTTT.